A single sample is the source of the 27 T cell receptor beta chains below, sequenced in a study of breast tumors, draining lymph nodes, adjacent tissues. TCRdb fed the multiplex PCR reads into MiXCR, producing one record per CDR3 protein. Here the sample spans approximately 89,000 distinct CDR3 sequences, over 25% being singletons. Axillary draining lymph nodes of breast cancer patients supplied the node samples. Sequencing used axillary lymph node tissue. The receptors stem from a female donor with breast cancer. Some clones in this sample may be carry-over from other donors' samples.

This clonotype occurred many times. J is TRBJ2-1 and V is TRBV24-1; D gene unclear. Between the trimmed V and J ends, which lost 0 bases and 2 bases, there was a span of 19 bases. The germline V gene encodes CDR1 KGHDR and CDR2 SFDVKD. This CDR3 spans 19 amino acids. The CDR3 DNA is TGTGCCACCAGTGATTTGCGGGTCGCGTCCAATGGGGCCTACAATGAGCAGTTCTTC. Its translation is CATSDLRVASNGAYNEQFF.

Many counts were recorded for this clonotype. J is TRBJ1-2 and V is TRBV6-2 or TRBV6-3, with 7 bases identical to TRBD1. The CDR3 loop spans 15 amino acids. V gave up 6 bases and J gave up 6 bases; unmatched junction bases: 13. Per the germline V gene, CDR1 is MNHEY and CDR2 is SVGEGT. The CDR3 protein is CASSHPQGGEHGYTF. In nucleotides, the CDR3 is TGTGCCAGCAGCCACCCCCAGGGGGGAGAACATGGCTACACCTTC.

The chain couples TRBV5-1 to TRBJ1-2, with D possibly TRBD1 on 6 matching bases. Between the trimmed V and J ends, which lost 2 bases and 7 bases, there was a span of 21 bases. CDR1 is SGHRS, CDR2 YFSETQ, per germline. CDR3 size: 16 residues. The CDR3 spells CASSFERGSQGGGYTF. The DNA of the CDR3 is TGCGCCAGCAGCTTCGAACGGGGCTCCCAAGGGGGTGGCTACACCTTC.

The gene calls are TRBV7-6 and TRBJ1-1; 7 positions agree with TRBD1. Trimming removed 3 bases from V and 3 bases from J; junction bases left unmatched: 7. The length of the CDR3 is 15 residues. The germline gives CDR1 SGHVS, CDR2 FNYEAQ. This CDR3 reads CASSLGQPGDTEAFF. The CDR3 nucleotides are TGTGCCAGCAGCTTGGGACAGCCCGGAGACACTGAAGCTTTCTTT. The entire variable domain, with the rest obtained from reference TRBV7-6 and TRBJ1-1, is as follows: GAGVSQSPRYKVTKRGQDVALRCDPISGHVSLYWYRQALGQGPEFLTYFNYEAQQDKSGLPNDRFSAERPEGSISTLTIQRTEQRDSAMYRCASSLGQPGDTEAFFGQGTRLTVV.

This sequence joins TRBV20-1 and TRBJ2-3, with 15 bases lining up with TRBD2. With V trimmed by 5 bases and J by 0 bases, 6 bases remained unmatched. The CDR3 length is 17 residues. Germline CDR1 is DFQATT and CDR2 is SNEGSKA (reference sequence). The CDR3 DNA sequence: TGCAGTGCTCTCGGACTAGCGGGAGGGGCTAGCACAGATACGCAGTATTTT. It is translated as CSALGLAGGASTDTQYF.

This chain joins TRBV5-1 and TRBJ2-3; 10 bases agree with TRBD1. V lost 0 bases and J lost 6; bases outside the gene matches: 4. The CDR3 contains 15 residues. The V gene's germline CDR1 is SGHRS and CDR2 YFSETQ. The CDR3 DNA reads TGCGCCAGCAGCTTGGGGGACAGGGGATCCGATACGCAGTATTTT. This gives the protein CASSLGDRGSDTQYF.

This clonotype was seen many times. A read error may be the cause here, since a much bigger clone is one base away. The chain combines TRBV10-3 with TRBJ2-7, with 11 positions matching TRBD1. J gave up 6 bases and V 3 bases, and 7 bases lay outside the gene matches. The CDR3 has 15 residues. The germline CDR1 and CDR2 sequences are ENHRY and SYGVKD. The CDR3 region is CAISDAGTGGAEQYF. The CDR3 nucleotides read TGTGCCATCAGTGACGCCGGGACAGGGGGGGCCGAGCAGTACTTC.

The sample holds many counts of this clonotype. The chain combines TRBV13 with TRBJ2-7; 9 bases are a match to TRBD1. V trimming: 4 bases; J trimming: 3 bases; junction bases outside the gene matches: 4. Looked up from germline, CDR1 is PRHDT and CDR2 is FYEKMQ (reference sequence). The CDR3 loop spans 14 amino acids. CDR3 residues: CASSSGTGNYEQYF. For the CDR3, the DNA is TGTGCCAGCAGCTCCGGGACAGGGAACTACGAGCAGTACTTC.

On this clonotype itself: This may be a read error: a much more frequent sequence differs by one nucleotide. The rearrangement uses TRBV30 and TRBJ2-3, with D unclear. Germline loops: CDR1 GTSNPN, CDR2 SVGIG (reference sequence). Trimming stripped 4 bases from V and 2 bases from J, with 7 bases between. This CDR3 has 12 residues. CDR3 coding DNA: TGTGCCTGGAATCCAGTCACAGATACGCAGTATTTT. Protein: CAWNPVTDTQYF.

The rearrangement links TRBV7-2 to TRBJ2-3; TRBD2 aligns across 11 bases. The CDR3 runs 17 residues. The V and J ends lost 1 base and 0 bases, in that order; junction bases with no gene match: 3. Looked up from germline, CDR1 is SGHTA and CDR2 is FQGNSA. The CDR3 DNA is TGTGCCAGCAGCTTAGTTGGGACTAGCGGCAGCACAGATACGCAGTATTTT. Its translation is CASSLVGTSGSTDTQYF.

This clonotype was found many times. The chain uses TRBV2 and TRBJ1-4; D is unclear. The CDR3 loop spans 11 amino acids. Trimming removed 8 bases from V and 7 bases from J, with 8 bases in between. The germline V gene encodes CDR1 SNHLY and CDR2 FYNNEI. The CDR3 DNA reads TGTGCCAGCGGCCTACGTGAAAAACTGTTTTTT. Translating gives CASGLREKLFF. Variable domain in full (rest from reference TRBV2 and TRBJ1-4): EPEVTQTPSHQVTQMGQEVILRCVPISNHLYFYWYRQILGQKVEFLVSFYNNEISEKSEIFDDQFSVERPDGSNFTLKIRSTKLEDSAMYFCASGLREKLFFGSGTQLSVL.

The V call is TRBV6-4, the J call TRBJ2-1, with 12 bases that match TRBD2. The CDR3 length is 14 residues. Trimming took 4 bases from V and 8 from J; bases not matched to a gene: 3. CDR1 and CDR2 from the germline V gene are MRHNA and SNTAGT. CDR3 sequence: CASSGLAGAYEQFF. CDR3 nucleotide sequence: TGTGCCAGCAGTGGACTAGCGGGAGCATATGAGCAGTTCTTC.

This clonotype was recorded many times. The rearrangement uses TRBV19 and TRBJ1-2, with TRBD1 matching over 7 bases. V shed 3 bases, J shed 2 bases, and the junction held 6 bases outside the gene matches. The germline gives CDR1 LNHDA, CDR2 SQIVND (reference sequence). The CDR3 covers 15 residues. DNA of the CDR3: TGTGCCAGTAGTATGGGGTCAGGGGGGAACTATGGCTACACCTTC. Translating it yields CASSMGSGGNYGYTF.

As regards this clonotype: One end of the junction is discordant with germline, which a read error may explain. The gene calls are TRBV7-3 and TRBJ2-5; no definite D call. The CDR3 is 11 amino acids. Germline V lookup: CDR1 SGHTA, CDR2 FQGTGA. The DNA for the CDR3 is TGTACCAGTACCCAATCGGAGACCCAGTACTTC. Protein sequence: CTSTQSETQYF.

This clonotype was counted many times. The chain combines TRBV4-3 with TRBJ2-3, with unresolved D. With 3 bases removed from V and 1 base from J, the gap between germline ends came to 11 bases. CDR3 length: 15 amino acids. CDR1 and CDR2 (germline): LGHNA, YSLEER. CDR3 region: CASSQARGRTDTQYF. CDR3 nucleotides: TGCGCCAGCAGCCAGGCGAGAGGCCGCACAGATACGCAGTATTTT.

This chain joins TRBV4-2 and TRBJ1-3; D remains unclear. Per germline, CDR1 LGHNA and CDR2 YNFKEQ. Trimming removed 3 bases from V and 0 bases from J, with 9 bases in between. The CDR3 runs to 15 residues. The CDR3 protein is CASSQLMPSGNTIYF. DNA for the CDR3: TGTGCCAGCAGCCAGCTTATGCCCTCTGGAAACACCATATATTTT.

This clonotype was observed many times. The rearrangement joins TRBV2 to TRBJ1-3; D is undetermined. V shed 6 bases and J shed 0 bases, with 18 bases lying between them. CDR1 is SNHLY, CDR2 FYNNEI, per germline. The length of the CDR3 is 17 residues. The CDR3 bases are TGTGCCAGCAGAGCAGAATTACAGCCCTTCTCTGGAAACACCATATATTTT. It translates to CASRAELQPFSGNTIYF.

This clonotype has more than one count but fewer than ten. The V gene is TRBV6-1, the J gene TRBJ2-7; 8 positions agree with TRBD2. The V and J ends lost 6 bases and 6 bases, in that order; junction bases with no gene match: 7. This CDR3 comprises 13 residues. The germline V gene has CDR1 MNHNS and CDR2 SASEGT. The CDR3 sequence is CASSPGGQSEQYF. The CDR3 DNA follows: TGTGCCAGCAGCCCGGGGGGGCAAAGCGAGCAGTACTTC.

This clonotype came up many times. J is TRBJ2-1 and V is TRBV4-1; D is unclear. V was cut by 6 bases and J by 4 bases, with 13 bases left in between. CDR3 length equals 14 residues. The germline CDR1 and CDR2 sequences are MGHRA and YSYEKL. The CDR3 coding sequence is TGCGCCAGCAGTAAGGCTAGACAATACAATGAGCAGTTCTTC. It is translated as CASSKARQYNEQFF.

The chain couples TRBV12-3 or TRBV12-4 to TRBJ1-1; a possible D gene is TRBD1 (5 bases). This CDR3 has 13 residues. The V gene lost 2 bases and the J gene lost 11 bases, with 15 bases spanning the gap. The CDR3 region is CASSLFQGRRAFF. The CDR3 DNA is TGTGCCAGCAGTTTATTCCAGGGCAGACGTGCTTTCTTT.

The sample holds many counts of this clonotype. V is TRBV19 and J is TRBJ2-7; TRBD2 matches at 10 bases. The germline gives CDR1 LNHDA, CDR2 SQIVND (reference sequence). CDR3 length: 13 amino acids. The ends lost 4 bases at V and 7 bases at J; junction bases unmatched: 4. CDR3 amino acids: CASSNLAGVEQYF. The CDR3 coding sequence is TGTGCCAGTAGTAACCTAGCGGGAGTAGAGCAGTACTTC.

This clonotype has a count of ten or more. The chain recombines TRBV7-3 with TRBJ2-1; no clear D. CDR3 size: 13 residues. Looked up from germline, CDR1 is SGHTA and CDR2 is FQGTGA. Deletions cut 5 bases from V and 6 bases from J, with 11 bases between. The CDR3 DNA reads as TGTGCCAGCAGCCTCTCTCTCGGCAATGAGCAGTTCTTC. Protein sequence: CASSLSLGNEQFF. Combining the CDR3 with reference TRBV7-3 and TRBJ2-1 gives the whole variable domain GAGVSQTPSNKVTEKGKYVELRCDPISGHTALYWYRQSLGQGPEFLIYFQGTGAADDSGLPNDRFFAVRPEGSVSTLKIQRTERGDSAVYLCASSLSLGNEQFFGPGTRLTVL.

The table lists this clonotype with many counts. The DNA for the CDR3 is TGCGCCAGCAGAAACCTAGCTAAGAGTTACAATGAGCAGTTCTTC. Translation gives CASRNLAKSYNEQFF. The chain combines TRBV4-1 with TRBJ2-1, with D perhaps TRBD2 (5 bases). V was pared by 6 bases and J by 4 bases, with 16 bases between. The CDR3 runs 15 residues. Looked up from germline, CDR1 is MGHRA and CDR2 is YSYEKL.

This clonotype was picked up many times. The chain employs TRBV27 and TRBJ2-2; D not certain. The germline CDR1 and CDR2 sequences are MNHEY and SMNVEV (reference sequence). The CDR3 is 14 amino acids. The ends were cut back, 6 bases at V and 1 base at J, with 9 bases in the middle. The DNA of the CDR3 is TGTGCCAGCAGGAACCTCGTGAACACCGGGGAGCTGTTTTTT. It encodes CASRNLVNTGELFF.

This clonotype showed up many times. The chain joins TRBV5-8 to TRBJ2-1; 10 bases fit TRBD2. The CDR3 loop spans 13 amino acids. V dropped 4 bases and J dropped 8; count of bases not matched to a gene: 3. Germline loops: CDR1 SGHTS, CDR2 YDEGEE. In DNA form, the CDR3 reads TGTGCCAGCAGCCCAGGGACTAGCGATGAGCAGTTCTTC. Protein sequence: CASSPGTSDEQFF.

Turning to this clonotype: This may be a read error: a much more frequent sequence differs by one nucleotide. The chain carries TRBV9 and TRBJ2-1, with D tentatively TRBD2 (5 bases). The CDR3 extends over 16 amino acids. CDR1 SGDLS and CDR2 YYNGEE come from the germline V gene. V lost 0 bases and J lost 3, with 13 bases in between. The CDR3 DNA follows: TGTGCCAGCAGCGTAGATAAGCGGTCCCTCTACAATGAGCAGTTCTTC. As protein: CASSVDKRSLYNEQFF.

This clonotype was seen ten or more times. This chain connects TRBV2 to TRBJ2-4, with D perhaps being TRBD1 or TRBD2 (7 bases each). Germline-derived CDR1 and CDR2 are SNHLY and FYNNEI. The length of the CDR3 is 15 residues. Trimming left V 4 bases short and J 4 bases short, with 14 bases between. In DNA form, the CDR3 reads TGTGCCAGCAGTGTTAGACAGGGAGGGAAAAACATTCAGTACTTC. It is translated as CASSVRQGGKNIQYF.